A single sample is the source of the 29 T cell receptor beta chains below, sequenced in a study of beta chain features in type 1 diabetes. The whole isolated RNA underwent reverse transcription, so sequencing captured expressed TCRB transcripts. TCRdb's table, derived via immunoSEQ multiplex PCR, lists solely in-frame clones and lacks some. The sample consists of hundreds of thousands of clones, approximately 9.9% of them appearing once. The sequenced sample consisted of naive CD4+ T cells from blood. The receptors originated from a woman between 25 and 40 years old in good health.

This clone was found a few times. V usage is TRBV29-1 and J usage is TRBJ2-5, with 8 bases that match TRBD1. In germline, CDR1 is SQVTM, CDR2 ANQGSEA. Trimming cost V 4 bases and J 6 bases; bases outside gene matches: 7. CDR3 length: 13 residues. In DNA, the CDR3 is TGCAGCGTTGGAAGAGGACAGGGAAAGACCCAGTACTTC. This translates into CSVGRGQGKTQYF.

This clone has a handful of counts. The CDR3 loop is CASSPMERANTGELFF. The CDR3 nucleotides are TGTGCCAGCTCACCAATGGAGCGGGCGAACACCGGGGAGCTGTTTTTT. The chain carries TRBV18 and TRBJ2-2; perhaps TRBD2 as D (6 bases). The CDR3 runs 16 residues. The V end was cut by 2 bases, the J end by 0 bases, with 10 bases between. Germline V CDR1 and CDR2: KGHSH, LQKENI.

The chain combines TRBV27 with TRBJ2-5; TRBD1 aligns across 9 bases. Germline V gene sequence: CDR1 MNHEY, CDR2 SMNVEV (reference sequence). Trimming cost V 6 bases and J 4 bases; bases outside gene matches: 9. The CDR3 is made up of 15 amino acids. The CDR3 region is CASRPSGQGSETQYF. Written as DNA, the CDR3 is TGTGCCAGCAGACCCTCGGGACAGGGCTCAGAGACCCAGTACTTC.

The chain couples TRBV4-2 to TRBJ2-2; TRBD1 agrees at 10 bases. The germline CDR1 and CDR2 sequences are LGHNA and YNFKEQ. This CDR3 has 15 amino acids. Unmatched junction bases numbered 6, after V lost 4 bases and J lost 7 bases. The CDR3 is CASSPGQGPGGELFF. The CDR3 coding sequence is TGTGCCAGCAGCCCGGGACAGGGGCCGGGCGGGGAGCTGTTTTTT.

The chain employs TRBV11-3 and TRBJ2-6; 8 nucleotides align to TRBD1. Looked up from germline, CDR1 is SGHNT and CDR2 is YENEEA. This CDR3 comprises 19 residues. V lost 1 base to trimming and J lost 0 bases; unmatched junction nucleotides: 8. The CDR3 DNA reads as TGTGCCAGCAGCTTAGGAACGGGACAGGCCTTCTCTGGGGCCAACGTCCTGACTTTC. As protein: CASSLGTGQAFSGANVLTF.

The chain is built from TRBV30 and TRBJ2-1; D is perhaps TRBD1 (5 bases). Germline lookup yields CDR1 GTSNPN and CDR2 SVGIG (reference sequence). There are 15 residues in the CDR3. CDR3 residues: CALSRREGSYNEQFF. For the CDR3, the DNA is TGTGCTCTATCGCGCAGGGAAGGCTCCTACAATGAGCAGTTCTTC.

This clone occurred a few times. The V and J genes are TRBV7-2 and TRBJ2-3; 8 bases are a match to TRBD2. The V segment lost 1 base and the J segment 4 bases; nucleotides outside the gene matches: 7. Germline assignment: CDR1 SGHTA and CDR2 FQGNSA. The CDR3 totals 16 residues. CDR3 loop: CASSLGSGSGADTQYF. In DNA, the CDR3 is TGTGCCAGCAGCTTAGGGAGCGGGAGTGGAGCAGATACGCAGTATTTT. The whole variable domain, filled in from reference TRBV7-2 and TRBJ2-3, reads GAGVSQSPSNKVTEKGKDVELRCDPISGHTALYWYRQSLGQGLEFLIYFQGNSAPDKSGLPSDRFSAERTGGSVSTLTIQRTQQEDSAVYLCASSLGSGSGADTQYFGPGTRLTVL.

J is TRBJ2-3 and V is TRBV7-2; TRBD2 is a possible D gene (5 bases). The CDR3 covers 15 residues. V dropped 3 bases and J dropped 5 bases, with 15 bases sitting between them. In germline, CDR1 is SGHTA, CDR2 FQGNSA. The CDR3 spells CASSLRAGLQDTQYF. For the CDR3, the DNA is TGTGCCAGCAGCTTGCGGGCCGGGTTGCAAGATACGCAGTATTTT.

The chain combines TRBV29-1 with TRBJ2-3, with unresolved D. The V and J ends lost 2 bases and 0 bases respectively, with 6 bases between them. The V gene's germline CDR1 is SQVTM and CDR2 ANQGSEA. The CDR3 is 13 amino acids. DNA for the CDR3: TGCAGCGTTGAAACGGGTAGCACAGATACGCAGTATTTT. Translating gives CSVETGSTDTQYF.

Only a few counts were recorded for this clone. A junction end diverges from the germline sequence, so it may reflect a read error. This chain connects TRBV7-9 to TRBJ2-7; possible D gene TRBD2, 6 bases. CDR1 is SEHNR and CDR2 is FQNEAQ in the germline V gene (reference sequence). The CDR3 contains 13 residues. The CDR3 nucleotides are TGTGCCAGCAGCTTAGGGGGGACTCAAACCGAAAGTTTC. This translates into CASSLGGTQTESF.

The chain is built from TRBV29-1 and TRBJ2-7; 10 bases match TRBD2. Germline assignment: CDR1 SQVTM and CDR2 ANQGSEA. V shed 4 bases, J shed 5 bases, and the junction held 8 bases outside the gene matches. The CDR3 length is 14 residues. CDR3 in DNA: TGCAGCGTTGCCAGTCTAGCGGGAGCTAACGAGCAGTACTTC. Its translation: CSVASLAGANEQYF.

Concerning this clone: One end of the junction does not line up with germline, which may come from a read error. The rearrangement links TRBV4-3 to TRBJ2-6, with 9 bases matching TRBD2. The CDR3 sequence is 21 residues long. The germline gives CDR1 LGHNA, CDR2 YSLEER. The CDR3 here is CASSQEWASGIILSGANVLTF. CDR3 nucleotides: TGCGCCAGCAGCCAAGAGTGGGCTAGCGGGATAATTCTCTCTGGTGCCAACGTCCTGACTTTC.

This clone showed up just a few times. The chain is built from TRBV11-2 and TRBJ2-3; 9 bases line up with TRBD2. This CDR3 contains 16 residues. V trimming: 1 base; J trimming: 4 bases; junction bases outside the gene matches: 6. In germline, CDR1 is SGHAT, CDR2 FQNNGV. The CDR3 is CASSLGVVAGADTQYF. The CDR3 DNA sequence: TGTGCCAGCAGCTTAGGGGTGGTAGCGGGAGCAGATACGCAGTATTTT.

The V call is TRBV7-2, the J call TRBJ2-1; perhaps TRBD1 as D (6 bases). The germline V and J ends were trimmed by 6 bases and 2 bases, with 14 bases remaining between them. The CDR3 length is 15 residues. The V gene's germline CDR1 is SGHTA and CDR2 FQGNSA. CDR3: CASSYGQTTYNEQFF. The CDR3 bases are TGTGCCAGCAGTTACGGACAGACAACCTACAATGAGCAGTTCTTC.

This clone was picked up a small number of times. The chain is built from TRBV7-3 and TRBJ1-2, with D tentatively TRBD1 (5 bases). The CDR3 covers 14 residues. V was cut by 5 bases and J by 4 bases, with 14 bases left in between. Germline V gene lookup returns CDR1 SGHTA and CDR2 FQGTGA. The CDR3 sequence is CASSQSGGSYGYTF. DNA of the CDR3: TGTGCCAGCAGCCAGAGCGGGGGGAGCTATGGCTACACCTTC.

The chain is built from TRBV14 and TRBJ2-5; TRBD1 aligns across 7 bases. V was clipped by 4 bases and J by 4 bases; unmatched bases: 12. Per germline, CDR1 SGHDN and CDR2 FVKESK. This CDR3 has 16 amino acids. The CDR3, as DNA: TGTGCCAGCAGCCTAAGGCATCGACAGGGTGGAGAGACCCAGTACTTC. Translated, it gives CASSLRHRQGGETQYF.

The gene calls are TRBV2 and TRBJ2-5, with D possibly matching TRBD1 (6 bases). The J call may be in error: the DNA end matches TRBJ2-7 better. The CDR3 has 12 amino acids. The germline CDR1 and CDR2 sequences are SNHLY and FYNNEI. CDR3 sequence: CASRDSSYEQYF. Written as DNA, the CDR3 is TGTGCCAGCAGGGACAGCTCCTACGAGCAGTACTTC.

This clone came up many times. The chain carries TRBV4-2 and TRBJ2-1; 9 bases agree with TRBD2. The CDR3 totals 15 residues. Trimming removed 3 bases from V and 7 bases from J; junction bases left unmatched: 7. The germline CDR1 and CDR2 sequences are LGHNA and YNFKEQ. The CDR3 loop is CASSQLAGEVNEQFF. The CDR3 bases are TGTGCCAGCAGCCAGTTAGCGGGAGAGGTAAATGAGCAGTTCTTC.

This chain links TRBV9 with TRBJ2-7; maybe TRBD2 (6 bases). The CDR3 runs 15 residues. The germline V gene has CDR1 SGDLS and CDR2 YYNGEE. Trimming took off 3 bases at V and 0 bases at J, with 13 bases between the two ends. The CDR3 loop is CASSAGDGSSYEQYF. The CDR3 DNA is TGTGCCAGCAGCGCGGGGGACGGTAGCTCCTACGAGCAGTACTTC.

The genes are TRBV27 and TRBJ2-1; the match to TRBD1 covers 8 bases. The germline V gene has CDR1 MNHEY and CDR2 SMNVEV (reference sequence). This CDR3 region has 16 residues. V was clipped by 5 bases and J by 1 base; unmatched bases: 7. CDR3 bases: TGTGCCAGCAGTCCGGGCGGACAGGGATCCTACAATGAGCAGTTCTTC. It yields the protein CASSPGGQGSYNEQFF.

In its sample, this clone was seen a few times. This rearrangement joins TRBV4-3 to TRBJ2-3, with 14 bases matching TRBD2. The CDR3 contains 18 residues. Germline trimming cut 0 bases from V and 5 bases from J; bases unmatched to any gene: 7. Germline lookup yields CDR1 LGHNA and CDR2 YSLEER. As DNA, the CDR3 is TGCGCCAGCAGCCAAGAAGTGACTAGCGGGAGGGTAAGAGATACGCAGTATTTT. Amino acids: CASSQEVTSGRVRDTQYF.

The chain couples TRBV2 to TRBJ2-3; possible D gene TRBD1, 5 bases. This CDR3 has 14 amino acids. Germline V lookup: CDR1 SNHLY, CDR2 FYNNEI. Trimming stripped 7 bases from V and 6 bases from J, with 17 bases between. The DNA of the CDR3 is TGTGCCAGCAACTCGGACAAGGGCTGGGATACGCAGTATTTT. It is translated as CASNSDKGWDTQYF.

The CDR3 sequence is CASSQDPAGGYEQYF. In nucleotides, the CDR3 is TGCGCCAGCAGCCAAGATCCGGCGGGGGGCTACGAGCAGTACTTC. V is TRBV4-3 and J is TRBJ2-7, with TRBD2 matching over 8 bases. The germline V gene has CDR1 LGHNA and CDR2 YSLEER. The CDR3 runs 15 residues. Germline trimming cut 0 bases from V and 3 bases from J; bases unmatched to any gene: 4.

This clone has just a few counts. The same CDR3 is also encoded by other DNA sequences in this sample. V is TRBV18 and J is TRBJ2-5; possibly TRBD1 for D (5 bases). V was cut by 4 bases and J by 2 bases, with 8 bases left in between. The CDR3 covers 13 residues. Germline V CDR1 and CDR2: KGHSH, LQKENI. CDR3 sequence (DNA): TGTGCCAGCTCACGGGGCCAGCAAGAGACCCAGTACTTC. This translates into CASSRGQQETQYF.

V usage is TRBV5-4 and J usage is TRBJ2-5; no definite D call. The CDR3 is made up of 15 amino acids. Germline V lookup: CDR1 SGHNT, CDR2 YYREEE (reference sequence). Trimming removed 0 bases from V and 0 bases from J, with 9 bases in between. The CDR3 is CASSLALGYQETQYF. Here the CDR3 DNA reads TGTGCCAGCAGCTTGGCCCTCGGGTACCAAGAGACCCAGTACTTC.

This clone was counted a few times. The CDR3 is CASSVATSAEQYF. The CDR3 nucleotides are TGTGCCAGCAGCGTCGCGACTAGCGCCGAGCAGTACTTC. The chain recombines TRBV7-2 with TRBJ2-7; 8 bases are shared with TRBD2. V lost 5 bases to trimming and J lost 6 bases; unmatched junction nucleotides: 6. The CDR3 is 13 amino acids. CDR1 SGHTA and CDR2 FQGNSA come from the germline V gene.

This clone was counted only a few times. The rearrangement uses TRBV7-9 and TRBJ2-7, with 8 bases lining up with TRBD2. The CDR3 extends over 14 amino acids. The V segment lost 4 bases and the J segment 6 bases; nucleotides outside the gene matches: 8. Germline-derived CDR1 and CDR2 are SEHNR and FQNEAQ (reference sequence). The CDR3 coding sequence is TGTGCCAGCAGCTGGACTAGCTCGGGCGGCGAGCAGTACTTC. Amino acid sequence: CASSWTSSGGEQYF.

This rearrangement joins TRBV21-1 to TRBJ1-5. TRBV21-1 is a recognized pseudogene. This CDR3 has 18 residues. CDR3 region: CASSNEVTKGRGDQPQHF. The DNA for the CDR3 is TGTGCCAGCAGCAACGAAGTCACAAAAGGACGGGGGGACCAGCCCCAGCATTTT.

This clone was found a few times. V is TRBV5-1 and J is TRBJ1-5; 7 bases match TRBD1. Germline V lookup: CDR1 SGHRS, CDR2 YFSETQ. J gave up 7 bases and V 4 bases, and 8 bases lay outside the gene matches. This CDR3 spans 14 amino acids. The CDR3 loop reads CASSPRGMGQPQHF. CDR3 nucleotides: TGCGCCAGCAGCCCCAGGGGGATGGGGCAGCCCCAGCATTTT.